This record looks at one T cell receptor (beta chain) sequence and its context. This sample was included in a study of cytomegalovirus exposure and HLA in healthy donors. The V segment lost 7 bases and the J segment 5 bases; nucleotides outside the gene matches: 4. The V gene's germline CDR1 is SQVTM and CDR2 ANQGSEA. The CDR3 runs to 11 residues. The repertoire was sequenced with immunoSEQ multiplex PCR; TCRdb's copy has only in-frame clones and lacks some. The data hold about 150,000 clones, with 80% to 90% observed a single time. Source material: PBMCs. The chain has TRBV29-1 and TRBJ1-1; 7 bases align to TRBD1. This receptor was taken from a man aged 18 to 30 in good health and CMV-seropositive. CDR3 region: CSANRGTEAFF. The CDR3 bases are TGCAGCGCAAACAGGGGAACTGAAGCTTTCTTT.